Below, 11 T cell receptor beta chains from the same sample are listed, as sequenced in a study of liver allograft versus peripheral blood T cells. Background on the study: Recipients' peripheral blood supplied the T cell receptor repertoires against which those in transplanted livers were compared.

TCRdb re-derived calls from the reads in MiXCR, one entry per CDR3 protein. The table shows roughly 3,900 distinct CDR3 sequences, with 20% to 25% occurring only once. These receptors all stem from a human patient who had a liver transplant. Part of the T cells may come from the graft donor.

This clonotype was picked up a small number of times. CDR3 DNA sequence: TGTGCCTGGAGACGGAGCTCCTATAATTCACCCCTCCACTTT. This gives the protein CAWRRSSYNSPLHF. The chain recombines TRBV30 with TRBJ1-6; no reliable D call. V was cut by 3 bases and J by 0 bases, with 6 bases left in between. Germline V gene sequence: CDR1 GTSNPN, CDR2 SVGIG (reference sequence). This CDR3 region has 14 residues.

The genes are TRBV20-1 and TRBJ2-7; D gene unclear. The CDR3 spans 11 residues. The germline CDR1 and CDR2 sequences are DFQATT and SNEGSKA (reference sequence). V was clipped by 8 bases and J by 1 base, with 9 bases between them. The CDR3 bases are TGCAGTCCGGACGGATCCTACGAGCAGTACTTC. This translates into CSPDGSYEQYF.

This clonotype is labeled as medium-sized. The chain couples TRBV2 to TRBJ1-1; TRBD1 matches at 7 bases. CDR3 length: 14 residues. Germline V lookup: CDR1 SNHLY, CDR2 FYNNEI. J gave up 3 bases and V 5 bases, and 6 bases lay outside the gene matches. The CDR3 DNA is TGTGCCAGCAGTACACAGGGGACCGACACTGAAGCTTTCTTT. It is translated as CASSTQGTDTEAFF.

This clonotype turned up a few times. V usage is TRBV5-1 and J usage is TRBJ1-3; D might be TRBD1 (5 bases). Trimming pared 4 bases from V and 0 bases from J, leaving 14 bases between. CDR3 length: 16 residues. Per germline, CDR1 SGHRS and CDR2 YFSETQ. DNA of the CDR3: TGCGCCAGCAGCATCGGGACTTCGAGCTCTGGAAACACCATATATTTT. Encoded protein: CASSIGTSSSGNTIYF.

By share, this clonotype counts as medium-sized (0.01 to 0.1%). The chain carries TRBV28 and TRBJ1-5; D is undetermined. V was cut by 1 base and J by 2 bases, with 12 bases left in between. This CDR3 comprises 16 residues. CDR1 and CDR2 from the germline V gene are MDHEN and SYDVKM. In DNA, the CDR3 is TGTGCCAGCAGTTTATTTGTGTTATACGGCAATCAGCCCCAGCATTTT. It is translated as CASSLFVLYGNQPQHF.

This clonotype is termed medium-sized. This chain links TRBV6-5 with TRBJ1-1, with D unclear. The CDR3 is 15 residues long. V lost 6 bases and J 0 bases, leaving 14 bases between the germline ends. Germline V gene sequence: CDR1 MNHEY, CDR2 SVGAGI. The CDR3 bases are TGTGCCAGCAGCCCCCGGACGGCTTTGAACACTGAAGCTTTCTTT. This gives the protein CASSPRTALNTEAFF.

By proportion, this clonotype is medium-sized. This chain joins TRBV15 and TRBJ1-1; D perhaps matches TRBD1 (6 bases). CDR3 length: 16 amino acids. Per germline, CDR1 LNHNV and CDR2 YYDKDF (reference sequence). V gave up 5 bases and J gave up 1 base, with 17 bases separating them. This CDR3 reads CATSLKGGLTNTEAFF. The CDR3 coding sequence is TGTGCCACCAGCCTTAAAGGGGGATTGACGAACACTGAAGCTTTCTTT.

This clonotype is judged medium-sized. This chain joins TRBV29-1 and TRBJ2-7; a possible D gene is TRBD1 (6 bases). Germline V lookup: CDR1 SQVTM, CDR2 ANQGSEA. V lost 8 bases, J lost 5 bases, and 10 bases lay in between. There are 10 residues in the CDR3. This CDR3 reads CSTGQDEQYF. The CDR3 region has the DNA TGCAGCACGGGACAAGACGAGCAGTACTTC.

This clonotype is medium-sized within its sample. The chain employs TRBV20-1 and TRBJ2-7, with D perhaps being TRBD1 or TRBD2 (6 bases each). Germline V gene data show CDR1 as DFQATT and CDR2 as SNEGSKA (reference sequence). This CDR3 has 15 residues. Between the trimmed V and J ends, which lost 5 bases and 0 bases, there was a span of 17 bases. CDR3 loop: CSAGSGAYSSYEQYF. The CDR3 bases are TGCAGTGCTGGGTCGGGGGCCTACAGCTCCTACGAGCAGTACTTC.

In nucleotides, the CDR3 is TGTGCCAGCAGTTGGGGACTGTACCAGCTCCAAGAGACCCAGTACTTC. This encodes CASSWGLYQLQETQYF. This chain uses TRBV12-3 or TRBV12-4 with TRBJ2-5, with D possibly TRBD2 on 6 matching bases. The V end was cut by 4 bases, the J end by 1 base, with 16 bases between. The CDR3 is 16 amino acids.

Worth noting for this clonotype: A far larger clone is a single base away, which makes a read error likely. The rearrangement uses TRBV10-3 and TRBJ2-1, with unresolved D. This CDR3 contains 11 residues. Germline V CDR1 and CDR2: ENHRY, SYGVKD. The CDR3 here is CTSSGIFEQFF. In DNA, the CDR3 is TGTACCAGCAGTGGGATATTTGAGCAGTTCTTC.